The 20 T cell receptor beta chains below were found in one sample sequenced in a study of blood T cell repertoires in COVID-19. Sequenced by immunoSEQ multiplex PCR; TCRdb stores in-frame clones only, minus some. The repertoire consists of under 300,000 clones, with 75% to 90% occurring once and the leading ten covering 2% to 2.5%. The material sequenced was peripheral blood. The receptors here all came from a man aged 45-65 years with acute or convalescent COVID-19.

The chain uses TRBV10-3 and TRBJ2-7, with D possibly being TRBD2 (5 bases). V was clipped by 0 bases and J by 5 bases, with 5 bases between them. Germline V gene data show CDR1 as ENHRY and CDR2 as SYGVKD. The CDR3 length is 12 residues. Written as DNA, the CDR3 is TGTGCCATCAGTGAGTCGAGGGACGAGCAGTACTTC. Protein product: CAISESRDEQYF.

This clone was counted once. CDR3 sequence: CASSVGEGVTYEQYF. In DNA, the CDR3 is TGTGCCAGCAGCGTAGGGGAGGGGGTAACCTACGAGCAGTACTTC. The chain joins TRBV9 to TRBJ2-7, with a tentative D call TRBD2 (7 bases). With 0 bases removed from V and 2 bases from J, the gap between germline ends came to 12 bases. CDR3 length: 15 amino acids. Germline CDR1 SGDLS, CDR2 YYNGEE.

The CDR3: CASSLYLAGTIYF. CDR3 DNA sequence: TGTGCCAGCAGTTTATATCTTGCCGGCACCATATATTTT. The gene calls are TRBV12-3 or TRBV12-4 and TRBJ1-3; D unresolved. The CDR3 extends over 13 amino acids. V was trimmed by 2 bases and J by 9 bases, leaving 11 bases between them.

This clone was seen a few times. The chain employs TRBV2 and TRBJ2-3; 12 nucleotides line up with TRBD2. The junction had 11 bases not matched to a gene; V was cut back by 8 bases and J by 5 bases. CDR3 length: 16 residues. CDR1 and CDR2 from the germline V gene are SNHLY and FYNNEI. CDR3 nucleotide sequence: TGTGCCAGCTCCCAAGGACTAGCGGGGATTGGAGATACGCAGTATTTT. It yields the protein CASSQGLAGIGDTQYF.

Comments on this clone: Sequence at one end of the junction differs from germline and may be a read error. The chain recombines TRBV7-7 with TRBJ2-1; D is possibly TRBD2 (7 bases). CDR1 SSHAT and CDR2 FNYEAQ come from the germline V gene (reference sequence). This CDR3 is 18 amino acids long. The CDR3 bases are TGTGCTAGCAGCTTGGGCCTGGCGGGGGCTACCTCCTACAATGAGCAGTTCTTC. This sequence encodes CASSLGLAGATSYNEQFF.

The rearrangement joins TRBV10-3 to TRBJ2-5, with 7 bases fitting TRBD1. Trimming took 5 bases from V and 4 from J; bases not matched to a gene: 7. CDR3 length equals 14 residues. Germline values: CDR1 ENHRY, CDR2 SYGVKD. The CDR3 loop reads CAISRQGNSETQYF. The CDR3 nucleotides read TGTGCCATCAGTAGACAGGGAAACTCAGAGACCCAGTACTTC.

The J gene is TRBJ2-3, the V gene TRBV7-3, with D possibly being TRBD2 (6 bases). CDR3 length equals 13 residues. V lost 4 bases and J 1 base, leaving 6 bases between the germline ends. CDR1 SGHTA and CDR2 FQGTGA come from the germline V gene. The CDR3 bases are TGTGCCAGCAGCTGGGGGGGCACAGATACGCAGTATTTT. The encoded protein is CASSWGGTDTQYF.

For the CDR3, the DNA is TGTGCCAGCAGCGTCCAACAGGGTAACTATGGCTACACCTTC. It translates to CASSVQQGNYGYTF. The chain links TRBV9 to TRBJ1-2; a possible D gene is TRBD1 (6 bases). V lost 2 bases and J lost 1, with 9 bases in between. The CDR3 runs to 14 residues. The germline V gene has CDR1 SGDLS and CDR2 YYNGEE.

The sample holds one count of this clone. J is TRBJ1-5 and V is TRBV4-2; TRBD1 aligns across 7 bases. After removal of 4 bases from V and 2 bases from J, the junction contained 5 bases not matched to a gene. Germline values: CDR1 LGHNA, CDR2 YNFKEQ. CDR3 length: 15 amino acids. The DNA for the CDR3 is TGTGCCAGCAGCCCTCAGGGGGGAGGCAATCAGCCCCAGCATTTT. Its translation is CASSPQGGGNQPQHF.

This chain connects TRBV10-3 to TRBJ2-1, with D maybe TRBD2 (6 bases). CDR3 length: 13 residues. V gave up 3 bases and J gave up 3 bases, with 6 bases separating them. Germline-derived CDR1 and CDR2 are ENHRY and SYGVKD. The CDR3 region is CAISDGGYNEQFF. CDR3 bases: TGTGCCATCAGTGACGGGGGCTACAATGAGCAGTTCTTC.

This clone was detected only a few times. The chain recombines TRBV6-5 with TRBJ2-5; the match to TRBD2 covers 7 bases. The germline gives CDR1 MNHEY, CDR2 SVGAGI. V lost 6 bases to trimming and J lost 2 bases; unmatched junction nucleotides: 3. CDR3 length equals 13 residues. The chain's CDR3 is CASSFSGQETQYF. In nucleotides, the CDR3 is TGTGCCAGCAGCTTTAGCGGGCAAGAGACCCAGTACTTC.

The chain recombines TRBV18 with TRBJ1-1; D ambiguous. CDR1 and CDR2 (germline): KGHSH, LQKENI. The ends were cut back, 4 bases at V and 1 base at J, with 10 bases in the middle. This CDR3 has 14 residues. CDR3 region: CASSLQSTNTEAFF. The CDR3, as DNA: TGTGCCAGCTCACTACAGTCGACGAACACTGAAGCTTTCTTT.

The chain combines TRBV6-5 with TRBJ1-5; a weak D match, TRBD1 (6 bases). Germline V gene sequence: CDR1 MNHEY, CDR2 SVGAGI. CDR3 size: 13 residues. The V gene lost 8 bases and the J gene lost 2 bases, with 10 bases spanning the gap. CDR3 in DNA: TGTGCCAGCGGGGGCGCGGGCAATCAGCCCCAGCATTTT. Protein sequence: CASGGAGNQPQHF.

The genes are TRBV2 and TRBJ1-6, with D possibly TRBD1 on 5 matching bases. V lost 8 bases and J lost 4, with 21 bases in between. The CDR3 totals 17 residues. Germline-derived CDR1 and CDR2 are SNHLY and FYNNEI. The DNA for the CDR3 is TGTGCCAGCGGTTCCCGACCTCCGGGACTTTATAATTCACCCCTCCACTTT. It yields the protein CASGSRPPGLYNSPLHF.

The V gene is TRBV7-9, the J gene TRBJ1-5, with 9 bases matching TRBD1. This CDR3 contains 17 residues. Germline CDR1 SEHNR, CDR2 FQNEAQ (reference sequence). Trimming took 5 bases from V and 0 from J; bases not matched to a gene: 8. In DNA, the CDR3 is TGTGCCAGCAGCGCCGGGACAGGGTTTTATAGCAATCAGCCCCAGCATTTT. Its translation is CASSAGTGFYSNQPQHF.

The chain combines TRBV27 with TRBJ2-1; possibly TRBD1 for D (6 bases). The germline gives CDR1 MNHEY, CDR2 SMNVEV (reference sequence). The CDR3 totals 15 residues. Trimming took off 6 bases at V and 5 bases at J, with 17 bases between the two ends. The CDR3 region has the DNA TGTGCCAGCAGCACCCAGGGACAAATAAACAATGAGCAGTTCTTC. Translation gives CASSTQGQINNEQFF.

The V call is TRBV5-1, the J call TRBJ1-4, with D unresolved. This CDR3 comprises 14 residues. CDR1 and CDR2 from the germline V gene are SGHRS and YFSETQ. The V and J ends lost 1 base and 3 bases respectively, with 7 bases between them. This CDR3 reads CASSLTQANEKLFF. CDR3 bases: TGCGCCAGCAGCTTGACCCAGGCTAATGAAAAACTGTTTTTT.

The chain couples TRBV6-5 to TRBJ2-3; 7 bases agree with TRBD2. The trim removed 8 bases at V and 2 bases at J, leaving 10 bases unmatched. Germline loops: CDR1 MNHEY, CDR2 SVGAGI. The CDR3 sequence is 15 residues long. The CDR3 region is CASQAAGTITDTQYF. The CDR3 bases are TGTGCCAGCCAGGCTGCGGGGACTATCACAGATACGCAGTATTTT.

In this sample, this clone turned up many times. This chain joins TRBV19 and TRBJ2-2; 11 bases fit TRBD1. V shed 6 bases and J 5 bases; nucleotides not matched to a gene: 8. CDR1 LNHDA and CDR2 SQIVND come from the germline V gene (reference sequence). CDR3 length: 16 residues. CDR3 region: CASRTSGTGGTGELFF. The CDR3 DNA reads as TGTGCCAGTAGAACCTCCGGGACAGGGGGGACCGGGGAGCTGTTTTTT.

V is TRBV6-5 and J is TRBJ1-2; D is possibly TRBD1 (6 bases). Germline CDR1 and CDR2: MNHEY and SVGAGI. The CDR3 has 14 amino acids. Trimming took 7 bases from V and 7 from J, leaving 19 bases between them. The CDR3 DNA is TGTGCCAGCACCTCCCCGCGGGGGGCGGGTGGCTACACCTTC. It specifies CASTSPRGAGGYTF.